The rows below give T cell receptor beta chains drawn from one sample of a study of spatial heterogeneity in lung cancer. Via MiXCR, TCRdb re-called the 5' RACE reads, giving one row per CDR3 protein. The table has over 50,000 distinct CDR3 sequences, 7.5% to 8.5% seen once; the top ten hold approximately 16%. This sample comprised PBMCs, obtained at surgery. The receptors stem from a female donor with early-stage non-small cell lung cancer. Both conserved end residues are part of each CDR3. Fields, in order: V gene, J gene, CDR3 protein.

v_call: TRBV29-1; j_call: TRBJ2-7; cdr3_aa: CSARAGGVREQYF
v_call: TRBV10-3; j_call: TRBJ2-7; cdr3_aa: CAISDLTVQYF
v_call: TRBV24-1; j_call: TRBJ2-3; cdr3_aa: CATSDLDSTDTQYF
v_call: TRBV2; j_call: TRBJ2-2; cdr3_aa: CASSDVGGGYTGELFF
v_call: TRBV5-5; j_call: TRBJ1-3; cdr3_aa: CASSVDGGNTIYF
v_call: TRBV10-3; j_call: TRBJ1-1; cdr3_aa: CAISGSGQGSYEAFF
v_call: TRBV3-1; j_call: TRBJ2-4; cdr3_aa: CASSALGGGNKNIQYF
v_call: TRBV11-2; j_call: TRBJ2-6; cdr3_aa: CASSLGPDSGANVLTF
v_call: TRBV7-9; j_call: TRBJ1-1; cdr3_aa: CASSLDGFTEAFF
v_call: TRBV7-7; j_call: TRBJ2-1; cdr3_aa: CASSPDRGDEQFF
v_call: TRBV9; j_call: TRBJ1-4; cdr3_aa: CASSVGTVNEKLFF
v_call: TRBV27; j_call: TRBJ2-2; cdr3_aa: CASRQYPGAGGRNTGELFF